The T cell receptor beta chain described here comes from a study of shared clonotypes between healthy human individuals. This CDR3 is 14 amino acids long. V lost 6 bases, J lost 4 bases, and 6 bases stayed unmatched. From germline, CDR1 is SGHTA and CDR2 FQGNSA. TCRdb's table, derived via immunoSEQ multiplex PCR, lists solely in-frame clones and lacks some. The data contain roughly 2.2 million clones, 85% to 95% of them singletons. The sequence derives from a man aged 18 to 35 in good health. Some clones in this sample may be carry-over from other donors' samples. Sequencing was carried out using naive CD4+ T cells from PBMCs. Subset indicated: CD45RA+ positively selected. The V gene is TRBV7-2, the J gene TRBJ1-5; TRBD1 aligns across 7 bases. CDR3 amino acids: CASRHTGDNQPQHF. CDR3 DNA: TGTGCCAGCAGGCACACAGGGGATAATCAGCCCCAGCATTTT.